Reported below is one TCR beta chain. Assay used: immunoSEQ multiplex PCR; TCRdb lists only in-frame clones, some missing. Here the sample spans approximately 110,000 clones, roughly 80% being singletons. CDR3 length equals 13 residues. Germline V gene sequence: CDR1 KGHSH, CDR2 LQKENI. Trimming removed 3 bases at V and 9 bases at J, with 9 bases between. The sample originates from a study of T cell responses to AZD1222 COVID-19 vaccine. This clonotype was obtained from an adult in good health. Sequences were derived from peripheral blood, sampled on day 0 of AZD1222 vaccination. The chain links TRBV18 to TRBJ1-6; D possibly corresponds to TRBD1 (5 bases). CDR3: CASSPRGGSPLHF. The CDR3 bases are TGTGCCAGCTCACCCCGGGGGGGTTCACCCCTCCACTTT.